Below, 21 T cell receptor beta chains from the same sample are listed, as sequenced in a study of monozygotic twins with inflammatory bowel disease (dated by TCRdb to about 2019). Libraries were prepared through 5' RACE. Sequencing instrument: Illumina HiSeq 2500. After reprocessing by TCRdb, each CDR3 protein sequence is one entry, and no DNA is given. The sample table records 150,000 or so distinct CDR3 sequences. Together, the top ten hold approximately 7.4% of the sample. Input material: blood. These receptors originate from a human donor with ulcerative colitis or Crohn's disease, or a healthy co-twin of an affected twin (not recorded which).

The rearrangement joins TRBV5-1 to TRBJ2-7; TCRdb gives TRBD1 as the D gene, but with no DNA this cannot be confirmed. CDR3 length: 16 residues. Germline CDR1 and CDR2: SGHRS and YFSETQ. The CDR3 spells CASSLIGGQSIYEQYF.

The chain links TRBV12-3 or TRBV12-4 to TRBJ1-2; the TRBD1 assignment by TCRdb is unverifiable without DNA. CDR3 length equals 14 residues. CDR3 sequence reads: CASSLTTGNYGYTF.

The chain joins TRBV7-8 to TRBJ2-3; TCRdb lists TRBD2, though no DNA is available to test this call. This CDR3 is built from 16 residues. CDR1 is SGHVS, CDR2 FQNEAQ, per germline. The CDR3: CASSFGLAGFTDTQYF.

This chain uses TRBV19 with TRBJ2-5; TCRdb designates TRBD2, a call that cannot be tested without DNA. The CDR3 consists of 16 residues. The germline V gene encodes CDR1 LNHDA and CDR2 SQIVND (reference sequence). CDR3 region: CASSISSGRAQETQYF.

V usage is TRBV27 and J usage is TRBJ2-7; TCRdb's D call of TRBD2 is untestable without DNA. The CDR3 spans 17 residues. Germline CDR1 MNHEY, CDR2 SMNVEV (reference sequence). CDR3 sequence reads: CASSPGTSGRASYEQYF.

V and J are TRBV29-1 and TRBJ2-2; checking the TCRdb D call of TRBD1 is not possible without DNA. Germline lookup yields CDR1 SQVTM and CDR2 ANQGSEA. CDR3 length equals 14 residues. The CDR3 here is CSVETTGSAGELFF.

V usage is TRBV7-9 and J usage is TRBJ1-1. The length of the CDR3 is 13 residues. Germline CDR1 is SEHNR and CDR2 is FQNEAQ (reference sequence). The CDR3: CASSLGIGPEAFF.

This sequence joins TRBV29-1 and TRBJ2-7; there is no DNA to check the TCRdb D call of TRBD1. CDR3 length equals 13 residues. Germline V gene sequence: CDR1 SQVTM, CDR2 ANQGSEA. The CDR3 here is CSAWTAKSYEQYF.

The rearrangement joins TRBV5-1 to TRBJ2-5; TCRdb's D gene call, TRBD2, goes unchecked for lack of DNA. The CDR3 covers 16 residues. CDR1 is SGHRS and CDR2 is YFSETQ in the germline V gene. This CDR3 reads CASSLEGLAGPETQYF.

This chain joins TRBV10-3 and TRBJ2-5. CDR1 is ENHRY, CDR2 SYGVKD, per germline. The CDR3 sequence is 13 residues long. CDR3: CAISEREVETQYF.

The chain couples TRBV20-1 to TRBJ2-3; TCRdb gives TRBD1 as the D gene, but with no DNA this cannot be confirmed. This CDR3 has 14 residues. Germline CDR1 is DFQATT and CDR2 is SNEGSKA (reference sequence). The CDR3 region is CSSYGGARSDTQYF.

The chain links TRBV12-3 or TRBV12-4 to TRBJ1-6. CDR3 length: 14 amino acids. The CDR3 protein is CASREGRGNSPLHF.

The chain combines TRBV6-1 with TRBJ2-7; TCRdb's D call of TRBD1 is untestable without DNA. Germline CDR1 and CDR2: MNHNS and SASEGT. The CDR3 totals 15 residues. The CDR3 loop reads CASSPGTSSSYEQYF.

The chain has TRBV29-1 and TRBJ1-4. The CDR3 is 13 amino acids. CDR1 and CDR2 from the germline V gene are SQVTM and ANQGSEA. This CDR3 reads CSVRIGVGEKLFF.

V gene TRBV30 combines with J gene TRBJ1-5. The CDR3 is made up of 13 amino acids. Germline V CDR1 and CDR2: GTSNPN, SVGIG (reference sequence). This CDR3 reads CAWSEISNQPQHF.

The chain combines TRBV12-3 or TRBV12-4 with TRBJ1-5. The CDR3 has 14 residues. CDR3 sequence reads: CASSNHNSNQPQHF.

The V call is TRBV5-6, the J call TRBJ2-7; checking the TCRdb D call of TRBD2 is not possible without DNA. There are 16 residues in the CDR3. Germline CDR1 reads SGHDT; CDR2 reads YYEEEE. The CDR3 reads CASSSRDLPDPYEQYF.

The rearrangement links TRBV20-1 to TRBJ2-1; the D gene TCRdb calls, TRBD1, cannot be checked with no DNA. Germline V gives CDR1 DFQATT, CDR2 SNEGSKA (reference sequence). The CDR3 is 13 amino acids. CDR3 residues: CSARGGPVNEQFF.

The chain links TRBV6-5 to TRBJ2-7; TCRdb reports TRBD2, a call that lacks DNA to check it against. The germline V gene has CDR1 MNHEY and CDR2 SVGAGI. The CDR3 covers 16 residues. CDR3 protein: CASSYSKSPPSYEQYF.

V and J are TRBV7-2 and TRBJ2-5; as DNA is missing, the TRBD2 call by TCRdb cannot be tested. The CDR3 runs 15 residues. Germline CDR1 and CDR2: SGHTA and FQGNSA. Here the CDR3 reads CASSLVIPVRETQYF.

The chain couples TRBV7-2 to TRBJ1-6. Germline V gene sequence: CDR1 SGHTA, CDR2 FQGNSA. The CDR3 runs 17 residues. The CDR3 sequence: CASSLGSKRQRNSPLHF.